This T cell receptor (beta chain) was obtained from a study of OX40 agonist ivuxolimab in advanced cancers. The length of the CDR3 is 14 residues. Data came from immunoSEQ multiplex PCR; TCRdb stores just in-frame clones and leaves some out. The sample holds approximately 110,000 clones, around 93% seen once. This receptor was identified in an adult with an advanced solid tumor such as melanoma, head and neck, liver or kidney cancer. This chain uses TRBV21-1 with TRBJ2-7; the tabulated D call, TRBD1, remains unverified against the DNA. TRBV21-1 is recorded as a pseudogene. Sequences were derived from CD4+ or CD8+ T cells sorted from blood, sampled in a trial of the OX40 agonist ivuxolimab. The CDR3 DNA follows: TGTGCCAGCATAATCGACAGGGAGGAAGGCGAGCAGTACTTC. It specifies CASIIDREEGEQYF.